This TCR beta chain stems from a study of cytomegalovirus exposure and HLA in healthy donors. Findings and limits, study-wide: Cytomegalovirus-associated status was assigned to approximately 160 TCR beta chains. A later examination showed that TCR association rates differed by HLA locus, with DRB1 most and HLA-C fewest.

With regard to this clone: Its antigen is not known.

Both 60 Vbeta primers and 13 Jbeta primers went into the PCR. This table comes from immunoSEQ multiplex PCR, and its TCRdb copy is limited to in-frame clones, with some not included. The sample holds about 110,000 clones. V trimming: 7 bases; J trimming: 10 bases; junction bases outside the gene matches: 17. This CDR3 is built from 15 residues. Germline CDR1 reads MDHEN; CDR2 reads SYDVKM. The specimen sequenced was PBMCs. The sequence derives from a man aged 18 to 29 in good health and CMV-seronegative. The genes are TRBV28 and TRBJ1-1; 8 bases line up with TRBD1. The CDR3 bases are TGTGCCAGCAACTCCGGGACAGGCTTATTTTTAGGAGCTTTCTTT. Translating gives CASNSGTGLFLGAFF. The whole variable domain, remainder taken from reference TRBV28 and TRBJ1-1, is DVKVTQSSRYLVKRTGEKVFLECVQDMDHENMFWYRQDPGLGLRLIYFSYDVKMKEKGDIPEGYSVSREKKERFSLILESASTNQTSMYLCASNSGTGLFLGAFFGQGTRLTVV.